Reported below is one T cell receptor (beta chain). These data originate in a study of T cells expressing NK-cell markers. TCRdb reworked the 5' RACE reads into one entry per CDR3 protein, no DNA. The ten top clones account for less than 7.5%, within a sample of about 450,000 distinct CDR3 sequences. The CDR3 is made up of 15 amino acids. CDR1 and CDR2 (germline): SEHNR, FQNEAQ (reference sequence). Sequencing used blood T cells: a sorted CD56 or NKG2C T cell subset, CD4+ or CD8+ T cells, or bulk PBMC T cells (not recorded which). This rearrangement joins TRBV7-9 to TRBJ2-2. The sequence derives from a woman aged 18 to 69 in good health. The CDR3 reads CASSSRKSNTGELFF.